A selection of T cell receptor beta chains follows, all from one sample in a study of T cells in Graves' hyperthyroidism and ophthalmopathy. TCRdb used MiXCR to reprocess the multiplex PCR reads, holding one entry per CDR3 protein. Among approximately 600,000 distinct CDR3 sequences listed, 15% to 20% were seen once. The sequenced sample consisted of blood. These receptors were collected from a woman aged 25-40 years with Graves' hyperthyroidism. Both conserved end residues are part of each CDR3. The order of the fields is J gene, V gene, clone size, D gene, CDR3 DNA, CDR3 protein. The D gene is left open where the match is weak. The listing skips clone size in some rows; elsewhere it reads once, few, many or a size class.

TRBJ1-2	TRBV3-1	few	.	TGTGCCAGCAGCCAAGTTTTTGCAAATCGTGCCTATGGCTACACCTTC	CASSQVFANRAYGYTF
TRBJ2-2	TRBV9	few	TRBD2	TGTGCCAGCAGCGAGAACCCGAGCGGGAGGGAAGCCGGGGAGCTGTTTTTT	CASSENPSGREAGELFF
TRBJ2-7	TRBV27	.	TRBD2	TGTGCCAGCAGTCCTAGCGGGGGGTGGTCTAGCAATGAGCAGTACTTC	CASSPSGGWSSNEQYF
TRBJ1-1	TRBV20-1	many	.	TGCAGTGCTCTCTCGAACACTGAAGCTTTCTTT	CSALSNTEAFF
TRBJ1-6	TRBV3-1	few	.	TGTGCCAGCAGTCGTGCGCCTGTTGGAAATTCACCCCTCCACTTT	CASSRAPVGNSPLHF
TRBJ2-7	TRBV12-3/TRBV12-4	many	.	TGTGCCAGCAGTTTGCTCTTGGGTCCCTACGAGCAGTACTTC	CASSLLLGPYEQYF
TRBJ2-1	TRBV20-1	many	TRBD2	TGCAGTGCTAAGATTTTGTGGCGGCTAGCGGGAGTTCCTGAGCAGTTCTTC	CSAKILWRLAGVPEQFF
TRBJ1-5	TRBV10-3	few	.	TGTGCCATCAGTGAGTCGTTAGATCAGCCCCAGCATTTT	CAISESLDQPQHF
TRBJ1-1	TRBV5-4	.	.	TGTGCCAGCAGAAAAGGAAGTGAATTGAACACTGAAGCTTTCTTT	CASRKGSELNTEAFF
TRBJ2-3	TRBV12-3/TRBV12-4	many	.	TGTGCCAGCAGTTTGCTAGCGCCAGATACGCAGTATTTT	CASSLLAPDTQYF
TRBJ2-7	TRBV7-8	many	.	TGTGCCAGCAGCCCCACCCCGGGACCAACCTACTACGAGCAGTACTTC	CASSPTPGPTYYEQYF
TRBJ2-3	TRBV28	many	.	TGTGCCAGCAGTTTAGAGGGGGATGGCGCAGATACGCAGTATTTT	CASSLEGDGADTQYF
TRBJ2-3	TRBV28	many	.	TGTGCCAGCAGTTTCATCGGGAGCCGCGGGGCAGATACGCAGTATTTT	CASSFIGSRGADTQYF
TRBJ2-1	TRBV5-6	many	.	TGTGCCAGCAGTTCAATAGCCAATGAGCAGTTCTTC	CASSSIANEQFF
TRBJ2-7	TRBV29-1	few	.	TGCAGCGTTCAGGAGGGGGCAGCCTACGAGCAGTACTTC	CSVQEGAAYEQYF
TRBJ2-1	TRBV7-9	few	TRBD2	TGTGCCAGCAGCTATTCCCGGGGGAGCGGGAGGAGGGGTAATGAGCAGTTCTTC	CASSYSRGSGRRGNEQFF
TRBJ2-3	TRBV6-1	many	TRBD2	TGTGCCAGCAGTGAGGAGCGGGATTACACAGATACGCAGTATTTT	CASSEERDYTDTQYF
TRBJ2-3	TRBV9	few	.	TGTGCCAGCAGCACGCTTTCAGGGGGAGGCGATACGCAGTATTTT	CASSTLSGGGDTQYF
TRBJ2-3	TRBV27	many	.	TGTGCCAGCAGTCTTCAATTCACAGATACGCAGTATTTT	CASSLQFTDTQYF
TRBJ2-5	TRBV2	few	.	TGTGCCAGCAGACGGGACGGCCAAGAGACCCAGTACTTC	CASRRDGQETQYF
TRBJ2-7	TRBV27	.	.	TGTGCCAGCAGTTTAATGAGGAAGCAGTACTTC	CASSLMRKQYF
TRBJ1-5	TRBV10-1	.	TRBD1	TGCGCCAGCAGGGTAGGGACAGAAGACAATCAGCCCCAGCATTTT	CASRVGTEDNQPQHF
TRBJ2-7	TRBV10-2	few	.	TGCGCCAGCAGTGAGCCCTCCGGGGGTTACGAGCAGTACTTC	CASSEPSGGYEQYF
TRBJ2-1	TRBV6-5	.	TRBD1	TGTGCCAGCAGTTACGTTGACAGGGGGTACAATGAGCAGTTCTTC	CASSYVDRGYNEQFF
TRBJ1-4	TRBV6-5	few	.	TGTGCCAGCAGTTCCCGTATCGCAACTAATGAAAAACTGTTTTTT	CASSSRIATNEKLFF
TRBJ2-5	TRBV12-5	many	.	TGTGCTAGTGGTTTGGGGACATCCACAGAGACCCAGTACTTC	CASGLGTSTETQYF